What follows are 30 T cell receptor beta chains derived from one specimen sequenced in a study of blood T cell repertoires in COVID-19. The repertoire was sequenced with immunoSEQ multiplex PCR; TCRdb's copy has only in-frame clones and lacks some. This table has 180,000 or so clones, roughly three quarters appearing once. Sequencing was done on a sample of peripheral blood. The receptors here all came from a woman older than 75 with COVID-19, enrolled during active disease.

The chain is built from TRBV29-1 and TRBJ1-1, with D possibly being TRBD1 (6 bases). CDR1 is SQVTM and CDR2 is ANQGSEA in the germline V gene. The CDR3 runs to 14 residues. Trimming stripped 3 bases from V and 4 bases from J, with 15 bases between. The CDR3 DNA follows: TGCAGCGTTGAGGCAGGGGTGTCGGGCACTGAAGCTTTCTTT. Protein product: CSVEAGVSGTEAFF. The variable domain in full, with the rest retrieved from reference TRBV29-1 and TRBJ1-1, is SAVISQKPSRDICQRGTSLTIQCQVDSQVTMMFWYRQQPGQSLTLIATANQGSEATYESGFVIDKFPISRPNLTFSTLTVSNMSPEDSSIYLCSVEAGVSGTEAFFGQGTRLTVV.

This clone came up once. V usage is TRBV6-1 and J usage is TRBJ1-4; 7 nucleotides match TRBD1. The CDR3 has 14 residues. V trimming: 1 base; J trimming: 10 bases; junction bases outside the gene matches: 6. Germline assignment: CDR1 MNHNS and CDR2 SASEGT. CDR3 in amino acids: CASSEGRQGVKLFF. CDR3 sequence (DNA): TGTGCCAGCAGTGAAGGCAGACAGGGAGTAAAACTGTTTTTT.

The chain recombines TRBV18 with TRBJ2-6; D remains ambiguous. The CDR3 consists of 15 residues. The V gene's germline CDR1 is KGHSH and CDR2 LQKENI. V dropped 4 bases and J dropped 12 bases, with 19 bases sitting between them. In nucleotides, the CDR3 is TGTGCCAGCTCACAGTGGCAGAACCCCACCCGCGTCCTGACTTTC. Protein product: CASSQWQNPTRVLTF. Full variable domain (outside the CDR3, taken from reference TRBV18 and TRBJ2-6): NAGVMQNPRHLVRRRGQEARLRCSPMKGHSHVYWYRQLPEEGLKFMVYLQKENIIDESGMPKERFSAEFPKEGPSILRIQQVVRGDSAAYFCASSQWQNPTRVLTFGAGSRLTVL.

CDR3 residues: CASSTSQGLGNQPQHF. Here the CDR3 DNA reads TGTGCCAGTAGTACCTCACAGGGGTTGGGGAATCAGCCCCAGCATTTT. V and J are TRBV19 and TRBJ1-5, with 7 bases aligning to TRBD1. This CDR3 has 16 residues. The ends lost 4 bases at V and 4 bases at J; junction bases unmatched: 10. Germline V gene lookup returns CDR1 LNHDA and CDR2 SQIVND (reference sequence).

V usage is TRBV7-9 and J usage is TRBJ2-1; D gene uncertain. Trimming pared 3 bases from V and 0 bases from J, leaving 9 bases between. CDR3 size: 15 residues. CDR1 and CDR2 from the germline V gene are SEHNR and FQNEAQ (reference sequence). The CDR3 sequence: CASSFTVSSYNEQFF. The DNA for the CDR3 is TGTGCCAGCAGCTTCACAGTGAGCTCCTACAATGAGCAGTTCTTC.

This rearrangement joins TRBV27 to TRBJ1-1, with 11 bases fitting TRBD1. The CDR3 runs 21 residues. J was trimmed by 1 base and V by 1 base; bases with no gene match: 17. Germline V lookup: CDR1 MNHEY, CDR2 SMNVEV (reference sequence). CDR3: CASSLFAILGGTGGKNTEAFF. As DNA, the CDR3 is TGTGCCAGCAGTTTATTTGCTATTTTAGGAGGGACAGGGGGGAAGAACACTGAAGCTTTCTTT.

This clone has only one observation. The chain recombines TRBV27 with TRBJ2-2; TRBD1 agrees at 9 bases. The CDR3 sequence is 14 residues long. Germline V lookup: CDR1 MNHEY, CDR2 SMNVEV (reference sequence). The ends lost 5 bases at V and 6 bases at J; junction bases unmatched: 4. The DNA of the CDR3 is TGTGCCAGCAGTCCGGGACAGGGAGCCGGGGAGCTGTTTTTT. This codes for CASSPGQGAGELFF.

CDR3 sequence: CASSLGFGPQGIYSNQPQHF. DNA for the CDR3: TGTGCCAGCAGTTTAGGTTTCGGACCACAGGGGATCTATAGCAATCAGCCCCAGCATTTT. The rearrangement links TRBV28 to TRBJ1-5, with 7 bases identical to TRBD1. The CDR3 loop spans 20 amino acids. Looked up from germline, CDR1 is MDHEN and CDR2 is SYDVKM. V lost 2 bases to trimming and J lost 0 bases; unmatched junction nucleotides: 16.

V is TRBV5-5 and J is TRBJ2-7; D perhaps matches TRBD1 (5 bases). Looked up from germline, CDR1 is SGHKS and CDR2 is YYEKEE (reference sequence). The CDR3 is made up of 13 amino acids. Trimming removed 0 bases from V and 8 bases from J, with 12 bases in between. CDR3: CASSLALRDKQYF. The DNA of the CDR3 is TGTGCCAGCAGCTTGGCCCTCAGGGATAAGCAGTACTTC.

The chain carries TRBV11-1 and TRBJ2-7, with D maybe TRBD1 (5 bases). Germline V CDR1 and CDR2: SGHAT, FQDESV (reference sequence). The CDR3 has 15 residues. V lost 5 bases and J 1 base, leaving 15 bases between the germline ends. The CDR3 sequence: CASSPDSPYSYEQYF. The CDR3 coding sequence is TGTGCCAGCAGCCCTGACAGCCCATATTCCTACGAGCAGTACTTC.

The J gene is TRBJ1-5, the V gene TRBV2, with D maybe TRBD1 (5 bases). The CDR3 runs 15 residues. Trimming took off 6 bases at V and 2 bases at J, with 14 bases between the two ends. CDR1 is SNHLY, CDR2 FYNNEI, per germline. In DNA form, the CDR3 reads TGTGCCAGCAGGTGGGGCCTATCTGGCAATCAGCCCCAGCATTTT. Residues: CASRWGLSGNQPQHF.

This clone was counted a few times. This rearrangement joins TRBV4-1 to TRBJ1-1; 11 bases align to TRBD1. The V gene end was trimmed by 1 base and the J gene end by 1 base; junction bases not matched to a gene: 11. Germline V gene data show CDR1 as MGHRA and CDR2 as YSYEKL. The CDR3 loop spans 19 amino acids. The CDR3: CASSQVDRGPLTPNTEAFF. The CDR3 DNA reads as TGCGCCAGCAGCCAAGTGGACAGGGGGCCTCTAACGCCGAACACTGAAGCTTTCTTT.

This clone was seen a single time. V and J are TRBV10-3 and TRBJ2-1; no firm D call. The CDR3 length is 15 residues. In germline, CDR1 is ENHRY, CDR2 SYGVKD. V lost 3 bases and J lost 3, with 12 bases in between. CDR3 DNA: TGTGCCATCAGTGAAACAAGCGAAGTCTACAATGAGCAGTTCTTC. Its translation is CAISETSEVYNEQFF.

The J gene is TRBJ2-5, the V gene TRBV28, with TRBD2 matching over 16 bases. The CDR3 has 18 residues. The germline gives CDR1 MDHEN, CDR2 SYDVKM. Trimming at V came to 6 bases and at J to 3 bases, leaving 10 bases not matched to a gene. The CDR3 loop is CASSPLLGLAGGKETQYF. The CDR3 DNA is TGTGCCAGCAGCCCCCTTCTGGGACTAGCGGGGGGGAAAGAGACCCAGTACTTC.

The chain is built from TRBV5-6 and TRBJ2-7; 7 bases line up with TRBD2. This CDR3 region has 13 residues. V lost 4 bases to trimming and J lost 3 bases; unmatched junction nucleotides: 4. Germline CDR1 SGHDT, CDR2 YYEEEE. The CDR3 spells CASSPLADYEQYF. The CDR3 coding sequence is TGTGCCAGCAGCCCCCTAGCGGACTACGAGCAGTACTTC.

The gene calls are TRBV28 and TRBJ2-7; D is perhaps TRBD1 (6 bases). The germline CDR1 and CDR2 sequences are MDHEN and SYDVKM. CDR3 length: 12 amino acids. The ends were cut back, 5 bases at V and 5 bases at J, with 10 bases in the middle. DNA of the CDR3: TGTGCCAGCAGTAGATACAGGGACGAGCAGTACTTC. Translating gives CASSRYRDEQYF.

This clone has a handful of counts. J is TRBJ1-2 and V is TRBV7-9, with D unclear. Trimming removed 1 base at V and 7 bases at J, with 10 bases between. The CDR3 contains 13 residues. Germline CDR1 SEHNR, CDR2 FQNEAQ (reference sequence). CDR3 bases: TGTGCCAGCAGCTTAGAACGCGATCGTGGCTACACCTTC. Residues: CASSLERDRGYTF.

The chain uses TRBV19 and TRBJ1-1, with 9 positions matching TRBD1. With V trimmed by 1 base and J by 5 bases, 2 bases remained unmatched. The CDR3 sequence is 14 residues long. Looked up from germline, CDR1 is LNHDA and CDR2 is SQIVND (reference sequence). The CDR3 protein is CASSIGQGETEAFF. The DNA of the CDR3 is TGTGCCAGTAGTATAGGACAGGGGGAGACTGAAGCTTTCTTT.

This clone was counted ten times or more. The chain carries TRBV6-4 and TRBJ2-7; 9 bases match TRBD1. Germline V gene lookup returns CDR1 MRHNA and CDR2 SNTAGT. The CDR3 is made up of 13 amino acids. V gave up 3 bases and J gave up 7 bases; unmatched junction bases: 4. The DNA of the CDR3 is TGTGCCAGCAGTGAGGACAGGGGTGGGGAGCAGTACTTC. Protein product: CASSEDRGGEQYF.

The chain combines TRBV5-1 with TRBJ2-5; TRBD2 matches at 12 bases. The CDR3 consists of 17 residues. The junction had 4 bases not matched to a gene; V was cut back by 0 bases and J by 1 base. The germline V gene has CDR1 SGHRS and CDR2 YFSETQ. The CDR3 is CASSLAGLAGTQETQYF. CDR3 sequence (DNA): TGCGCCAGCAGCTTGGCGGGACTAGCGGGTACCCAAGAGACCCAGTACTTC. Together with reference TRBV5-1 and TRBJ2-5, the CDR3 gives the full variable domain: KAGVTQTPRYLIKTRGQQVTLSCSPISGHRSVSWYQQTPGQGLQFLFEYFSETQRNKGNFPGRFSGRQFSNSRSEMNVSTLELGDSALYLCASSLAGLAGTQETQYFGPGTRLLVL.

The chain couples TRBV3-1 (or the pseudogene TRBV3-2) to TRBJ1-1; D unclear. V was clipped by 1 base and J by 6 bases, with 9 bases between them. CDR1 and CDR2 from the germline V gene are LGHDT and YNNKEL (reference sequence). The CDR3 runs 13 residues. Here the CDR3 reads CASSQVVEAEAFF. DNA for the CDR3: TGTGCCAGCAGCCAAGTTGTCGAGGCTGAAGCTTTCTTT.

The chain uses TRBV2 and TRBJ2-3, with D perhaps matching TRBD2 (5 bases). This CDR3 comprises 14 residues. Trimming took off 9 bases at V and 0 bases at J, with 13 bases between the two ends. The germline V gene encodes CDR1 SNHLY and CDR2 FYNNEI. CDR3 bases: TGTGCCAGTCGGACGGGAACTAGCACAGATACGCAGTATTTT. This translates into CASRTGTSTDTQYF.

In its sample, this clone was seen once. The chain combines TRBV19 with TRBJ1-2, with 7 bases matching TRBD1. CDR1 is LNHDA and CDR2 is SQIVND in the germline V gene (reference sequence). CDR3 length: 12 residues. The V and J ends lost 10 bases and 4 bases, in that order; junction bases with no gene match: 6. CDR3 region: CATSTGRYGYTF. The CDR3 region has the DNA TGTGCCACCTCGACAGGGCGCTATGGCTACACCTTC.

V is TRBV27 and J is TRBJ2-1, with 9 nucleotides matching TRBD2. This CDR3 is built from 12 residues. Unmatched junction bases numbered 5, after V lost 9 bases and J lost 8 bases. CDR1 is MNHEY and CDR2 is SMNVEV in the germline V gene (reference sequence). CDR3 sequence: CASSGRFDEQFF. The DNA for the CDR3 is TGTGCCAGTAGCGGGAGATTCGATGAGCAGTTCTTC.

V gene TRBV21-1 combines with J gene TRBJ2-5; the table calls TRBD1, which could not be checked here. TRBV21-1 counts as a pseudogene. The CDR3 covers 15 residues. Here the CDR3 DNA reads TGTGCCAGCTCAGGAGGGGACAGTTGTGCGGAGACCCAGTACTTC. Its translation: CASSGGDSCAETQYF.

V gene TRBV6-5 combines with J gene TRBJ2-2; possible D gene TRBD2, 6 bases. Germline assignment: CDR1 MNHEY and CDR2 SVGAGI. CDR3 size: 14 residues. The ends were cut back, 8 bases at V and 6 bases at J, with 16 bases in the middle. The CDR3: CASSGSWWSGELFF. The CDR3, as DNA: TGTGCCAGCTCCGGGAGCTGGTGGTCCGGGGAGCTGTTTTTT.

This clone has only one observation. This chain connects TRBV5-6 to TRBJ1-2; D unclear. This CDR3 has 12 amino acids. V lost 1 base, J lost 2 bases, and 3 bases lay in between. The germline CDR1 and CDR2 sequences are SGHDT and YYEEEE. CDR3 sequence: CASSLTNYGYTF. In DNA, the CDR3 is TGTGCCAGCAGCTTGACAAACTATGGCTACACCTTC.

The rearrangement links TRBV3-1 (or the pseudogene TRBV3-2) to TRBJ2-7, with D hard to call. Germline loops: CDR1 LGHDT, CDR2 YNNKEL (reference sequence). Trimming cost V 2 bases and J 7 bases, with 12 bases left between them. The CDR3 is made up of 13 amino acids. The CDR3 loop is CASSQLHVREQYF. The CDR3, as DNA: TGTGCCAGCAGCCAACTGCACGTTCGGGAGCAGTACTTC.

The chain combines TRBV9 with TRBJ2-2; 9 bases are a match to TRBD1. Germline assignment: CDR1 SGDLS and CDR2 YYNGEE. V lost 4 bases, J lost 6 bases, and 7 bases stayed unmatched. This CDR3 spans 15 amino acids. CDR3 DNA sequence: TGTGCCAGCAGCCCCGGGACAGGGAGGCCCGGGGAGCTGTTTTTT. It yields the protein CASSPGTGRPGELFF. The full variable domain, with the rest looked up from reference TRBV9 and TRBJ2-2, is DSGVTQTPKHLITATGQRVTLRCSPRSGDLSVYWYQQSLDQGLQFLIQYYNGEERAKGNILERFSAQQFPDLHSELNLSSLELGDSALYFCASSPGTGRPGELFFGEGSRLTVL.

CDR3 sequence (DNA): TGTGCCAGCAGCCATCCCGGGGTCCTTTATGGCTACACCTTC. Its protein is CASSHPGVLYGYTF. The genes are TRBV28 and TRBJ1-2; D not certain. Trimming pared 6 bases from V and 5 bases from J, leaving 16 bases between. The CDR3 covers 14 residues. The germline CDR1 and CDR2 sequences are MDHEN and SYDVKM.